This TCR beta chain derives from a study of T cell changes during pregnancy in multiple sclerosis. Germline lookup yields CDR1 MNHNS and CDR2 SASEGT. The CDR3 contains 12 residues. The V and J ends lost 8 bases and 3 bases respectively, with 11 bases between them. Assay: immunoSEQ multiplex PCR; the TCRdb copy retains only in-frame clones and omits some. The table has about 44,000 clones, roughly 90% seen once; the top ten hold over 0.5%. The chain carries TRBV6-1 and TRBJ2-7, with TRBD1 as a possible D gene (6 bases). Sequencing used CD4+ T cells from peripheral blood mononuclear cells, obtained in the third trimester of pregnancy. This sequence was found in a female donor with multiple sclerosis, enrolled in a pregnancy study. This chain's CDR3 is CASLKQGYEQYF. The CDR3 DNA sequence: TGTGCCAGCCTAAAACAGGGCTACGAGCAGTACTTC.